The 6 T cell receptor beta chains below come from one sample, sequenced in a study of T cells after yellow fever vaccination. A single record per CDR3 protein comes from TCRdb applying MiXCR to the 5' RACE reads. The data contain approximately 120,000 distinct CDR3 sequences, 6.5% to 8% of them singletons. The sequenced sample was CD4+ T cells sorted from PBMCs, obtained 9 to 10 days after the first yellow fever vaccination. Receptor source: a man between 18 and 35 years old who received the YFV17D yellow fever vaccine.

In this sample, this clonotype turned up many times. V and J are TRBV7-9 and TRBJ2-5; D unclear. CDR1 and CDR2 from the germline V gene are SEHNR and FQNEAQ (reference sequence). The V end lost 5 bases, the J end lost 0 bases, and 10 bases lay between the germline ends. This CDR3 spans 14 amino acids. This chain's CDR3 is CASSPTLYQETQYF. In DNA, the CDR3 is TGTGCCAGCAGCCCGACATTGTACCAAGAGACCCAGTACTTC.

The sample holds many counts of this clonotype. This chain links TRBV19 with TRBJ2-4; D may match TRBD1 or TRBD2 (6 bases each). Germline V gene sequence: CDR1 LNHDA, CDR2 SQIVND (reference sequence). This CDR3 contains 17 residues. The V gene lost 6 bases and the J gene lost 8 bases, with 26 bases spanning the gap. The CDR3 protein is CASRPLTAPGAWDIQYF. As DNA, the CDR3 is TGTGCCAGTAGACCTCTCACGGCCCCGGGGGCATGGGACATTCAGTACTTC.

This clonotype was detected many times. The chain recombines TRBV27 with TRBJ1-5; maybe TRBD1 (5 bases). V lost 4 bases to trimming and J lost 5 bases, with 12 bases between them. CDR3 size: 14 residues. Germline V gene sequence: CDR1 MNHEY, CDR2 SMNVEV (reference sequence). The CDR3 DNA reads TGTGCCAGCAGTTCCCGGGTGGGGGATCAGCCCCAGCATTTT. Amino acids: CASSSRVGDQPQHF.

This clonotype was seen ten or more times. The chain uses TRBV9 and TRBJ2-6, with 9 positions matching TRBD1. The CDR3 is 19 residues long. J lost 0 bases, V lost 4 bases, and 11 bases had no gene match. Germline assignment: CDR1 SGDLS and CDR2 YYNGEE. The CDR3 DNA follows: TGTGCCAGCAGCCCCGAATCCGGGACAGGGATCTCTGGGGCCAACGTCCTGACTTTC. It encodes CASSPESGTGISGANVLTF.

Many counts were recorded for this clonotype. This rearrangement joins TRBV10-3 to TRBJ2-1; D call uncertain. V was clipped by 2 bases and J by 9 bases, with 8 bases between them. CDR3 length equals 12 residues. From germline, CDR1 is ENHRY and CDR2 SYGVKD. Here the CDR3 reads CAISEPDGEQFF. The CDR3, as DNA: TGTGCCATCAGTGAGCCTGACGGTGAGCAGTTCTTC.

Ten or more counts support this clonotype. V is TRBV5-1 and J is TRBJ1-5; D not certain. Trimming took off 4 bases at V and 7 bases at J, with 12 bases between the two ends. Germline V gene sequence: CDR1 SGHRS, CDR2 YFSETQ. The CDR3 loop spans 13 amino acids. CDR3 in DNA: TGCGCCAGCAGCGTGGAGGGCGGCCAGCCCCAGCATTTT. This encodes CASSVEGGQPQHF.